This T cell receptor beta chain was sequenced in a study of control samples from healthy donors and cancer patients. The germline V gene has CDR1 MNHEY and CDR2 SMNVEV (reference sequence). Trimming cost V 2 bases and J 3 bases, with 5 bases left between them. The CDR3 totals 13 residues. Clones were read by immunoSEQ multiplex PCR, and TCRdb kept only the in-frame ones, dropping some. The sample has 150,000 to 170,000 clones; approximately 96% are singletons. The TCR comes from a man aged 40-49 years in good health. This chain links TRBV27 with TRBJ2-1; D remains ambiguous. The sequenced sample was blood. CDR3 sequence (DNA): TGTGCCAGCAGTTTACCCGGCTACAATGAGCAGTTCTTC. It encodes CASSLPGYNEQFF.